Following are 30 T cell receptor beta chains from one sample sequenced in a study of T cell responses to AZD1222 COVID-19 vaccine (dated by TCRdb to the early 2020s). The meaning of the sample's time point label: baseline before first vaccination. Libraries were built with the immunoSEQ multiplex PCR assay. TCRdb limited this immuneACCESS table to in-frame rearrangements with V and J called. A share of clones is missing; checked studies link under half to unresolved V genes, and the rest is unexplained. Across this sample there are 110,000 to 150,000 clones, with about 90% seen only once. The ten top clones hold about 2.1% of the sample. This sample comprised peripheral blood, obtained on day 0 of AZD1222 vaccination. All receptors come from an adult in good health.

The CDR3 protein is CASRFTGTANTEAFF. The DNA of the CDR3 is TGTGCCAGCAGATTTACCGGGACAGCGAACACTGAAGCTTTCTTT. J is TRBJ1-1 and V is TRBV13; TRBD1 matches 7 bases. Losses at the gene ends were 6 bases for V and 1 base for J; bases not matched to a gene: 8. Germline assignment: CDR1 PRHDT and CDR2 FYEKMQ (reference sequence). The CDR3 contains 15 residues.

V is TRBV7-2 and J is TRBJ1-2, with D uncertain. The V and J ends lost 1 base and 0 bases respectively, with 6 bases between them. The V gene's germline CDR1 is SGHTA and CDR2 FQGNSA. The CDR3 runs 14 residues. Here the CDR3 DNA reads TGTGCCAGCAGCTTAGGGGCTACTAACTATGGCTACACCTTC. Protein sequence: CASSLGATNYGYTF.

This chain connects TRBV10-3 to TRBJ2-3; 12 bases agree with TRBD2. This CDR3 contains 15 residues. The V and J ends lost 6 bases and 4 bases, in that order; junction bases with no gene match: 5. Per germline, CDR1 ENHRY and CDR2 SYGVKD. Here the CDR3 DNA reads TGTGCCATCAGGTCCGGGACTAGCGGGCCAGATACGCAGTATTTT. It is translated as CAIRSGTSGPDTQYF.

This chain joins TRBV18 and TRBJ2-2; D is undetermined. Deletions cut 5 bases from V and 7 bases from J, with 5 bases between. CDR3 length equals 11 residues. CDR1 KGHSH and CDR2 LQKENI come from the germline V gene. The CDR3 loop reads CASSELGELFF. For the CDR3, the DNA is TGTGCCAGCTCAGAGCTCGGGGAGCTGTTTTTT.

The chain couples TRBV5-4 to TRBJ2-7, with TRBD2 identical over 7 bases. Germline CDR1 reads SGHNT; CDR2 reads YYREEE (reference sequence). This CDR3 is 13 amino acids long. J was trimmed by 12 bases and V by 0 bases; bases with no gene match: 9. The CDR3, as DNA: TGTGCCAGCAGCTTGGGAGCGGGGATCGGGCTGTACTTC. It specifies CASSLGAGIGLYF.

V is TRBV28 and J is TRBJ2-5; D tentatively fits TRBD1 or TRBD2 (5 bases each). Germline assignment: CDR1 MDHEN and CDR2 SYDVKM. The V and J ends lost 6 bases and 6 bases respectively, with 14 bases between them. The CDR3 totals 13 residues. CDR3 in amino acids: CASRGEYSKTQYF. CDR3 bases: TGTGCCAGCAGAGGGGAGTATTCGAAGACCCAGTACTTC.

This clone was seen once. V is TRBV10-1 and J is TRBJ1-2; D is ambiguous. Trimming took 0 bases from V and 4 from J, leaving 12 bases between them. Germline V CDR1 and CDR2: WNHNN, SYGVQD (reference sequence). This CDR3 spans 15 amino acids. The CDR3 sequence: CASSESDGPAYGYTF. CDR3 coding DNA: TGCGCCAGCAGTGAGTCGGACGGACCAGCCTATGGCTACACCTTC.

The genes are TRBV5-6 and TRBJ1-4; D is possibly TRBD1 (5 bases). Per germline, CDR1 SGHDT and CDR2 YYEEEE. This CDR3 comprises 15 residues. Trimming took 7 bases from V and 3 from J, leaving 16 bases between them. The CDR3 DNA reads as TGTGCCAGCCTCCGGCGCGGGGGGGCTAATGAAAAACTGTTTTTT. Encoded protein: CASLRRGGANEKLFF.

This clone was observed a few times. This CDR3 is CAWRDRAGRGTEAFF. DNA for the CDR3: TGTGCCTGGAGGGACCGCGCAGGCAGGGGCACTGAAGCTTTCTTT. The V and J genes are TRBV30 and TRBJ1-1, with a tentative D call TRBD1 (6 bases). The germline CDR1 and CDR2 sequences are GTSNPN and SVGIG (reference sequence). Trimming shortened V by 3 bases and J by 4 bases, and 18 bases separated the two germline ends. The CDR3 spans 15 residues.

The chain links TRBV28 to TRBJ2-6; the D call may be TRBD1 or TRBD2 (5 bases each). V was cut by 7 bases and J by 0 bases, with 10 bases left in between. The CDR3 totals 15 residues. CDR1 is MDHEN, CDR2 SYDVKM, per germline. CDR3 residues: CASTVGGSGANVLTF. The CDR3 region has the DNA TGTGCCAGCACCGTTGGGGGCTCTGGGGCCAACGTCCTGACTTTC.

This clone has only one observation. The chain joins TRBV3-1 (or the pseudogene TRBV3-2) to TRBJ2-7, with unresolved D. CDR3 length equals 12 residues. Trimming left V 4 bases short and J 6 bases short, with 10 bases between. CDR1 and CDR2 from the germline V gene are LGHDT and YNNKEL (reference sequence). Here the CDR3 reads CASSRPSGEQYF. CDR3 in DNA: TGTGCCAGCAGCCGACCCTCGGGCGAGCAGTACTTC.

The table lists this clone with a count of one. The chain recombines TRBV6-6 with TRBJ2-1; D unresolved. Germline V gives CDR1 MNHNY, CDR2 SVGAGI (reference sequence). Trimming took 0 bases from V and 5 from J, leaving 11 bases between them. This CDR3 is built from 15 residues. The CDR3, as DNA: TGTGCCAGCAGTTACTCTGGGAATTTCGACAATGAGCAGTTCTTC. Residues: CASSYSGNFDNEQFF.

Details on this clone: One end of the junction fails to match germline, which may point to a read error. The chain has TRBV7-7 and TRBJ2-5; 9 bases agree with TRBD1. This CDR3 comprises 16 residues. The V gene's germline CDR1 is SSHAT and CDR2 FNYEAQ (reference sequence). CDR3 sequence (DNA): TGTGCTAGCAGCCAACCGTGGGGACAGGGTTCCGAGACCCAGTACTTC. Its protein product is CASSQPWGQGSETQYF.

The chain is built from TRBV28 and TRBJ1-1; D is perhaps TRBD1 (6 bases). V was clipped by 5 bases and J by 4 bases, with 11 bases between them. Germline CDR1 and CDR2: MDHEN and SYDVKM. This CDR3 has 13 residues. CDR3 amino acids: CASSHRDTTEAFF. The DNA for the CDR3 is TGTGCCAGCAGTCACCGGGACACCACTGAAGCTTTCTTT.

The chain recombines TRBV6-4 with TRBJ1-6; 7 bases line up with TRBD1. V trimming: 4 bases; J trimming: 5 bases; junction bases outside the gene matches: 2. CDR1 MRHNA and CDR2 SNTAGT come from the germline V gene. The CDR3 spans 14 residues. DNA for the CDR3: TGTGCCAGCAGTGCTACAGGGGATAATTCACCCCTCCACTTT. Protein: CASSATGDNSPLHF.

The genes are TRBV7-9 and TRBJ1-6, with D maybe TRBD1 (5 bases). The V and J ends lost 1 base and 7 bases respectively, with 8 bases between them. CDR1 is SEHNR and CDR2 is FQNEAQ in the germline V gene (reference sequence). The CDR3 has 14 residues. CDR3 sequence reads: CASSLDWGNSPLHF. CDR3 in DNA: TGTGCCAGCAGCTTAGATTGGGGGAATTCACCCCTCCACTTT.

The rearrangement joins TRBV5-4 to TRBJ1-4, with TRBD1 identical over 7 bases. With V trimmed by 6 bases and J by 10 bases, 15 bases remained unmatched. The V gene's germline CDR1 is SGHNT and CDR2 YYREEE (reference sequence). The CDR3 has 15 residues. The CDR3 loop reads CASKKGTGTESKLFF. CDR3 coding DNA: TGTGCCAGCAAAAAGGGAACCGGGACAGAGTCAAAACTGTTTTTT.

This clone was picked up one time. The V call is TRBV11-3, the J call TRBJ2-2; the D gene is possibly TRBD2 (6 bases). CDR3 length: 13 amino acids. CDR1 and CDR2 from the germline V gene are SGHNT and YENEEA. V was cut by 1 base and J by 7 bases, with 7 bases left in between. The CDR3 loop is CASSLGRVGELFF. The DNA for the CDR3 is TGTGCCAGCAGCTTAGGGAGGGTCGGGGAGCTGTTTTTT.

The CDR3 coding sequence is TGTGCCAGCTCACAGGACGGTCGCACAGATACGCAGTATTTT. As protein: CASSQDGRTDTQYF. This chain links TRBV18 with TRBJ2-3; D remains ambiguous. Germline V gene sequence: CDR1 KGHSH, CDR2 LQKENI. V lost 4 bases to trimming and J lost 1 base, with 9 bases between them. The CDR3 consists of 14 residues.

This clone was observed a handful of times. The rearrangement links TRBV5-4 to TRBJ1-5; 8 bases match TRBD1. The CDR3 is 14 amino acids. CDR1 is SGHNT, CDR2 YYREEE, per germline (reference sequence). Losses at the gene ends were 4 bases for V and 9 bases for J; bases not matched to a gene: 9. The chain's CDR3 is CASSADRDLSPQHF. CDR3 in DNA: TGTGCCAGCAGCGCGGACAGGGACCTTTCGCCCCAGCATTTT. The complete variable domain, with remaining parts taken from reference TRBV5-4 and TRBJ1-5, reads ETGVTQSPTHLIKTRGQQVTLRCSSQSGHNTVSWYQQALGQGPQFIFQYYREEENGRGNFPPRFSGLQFPNYSSELNVNALELDDSALYLCASSADRDLSPQHFGDGTRLSIL.

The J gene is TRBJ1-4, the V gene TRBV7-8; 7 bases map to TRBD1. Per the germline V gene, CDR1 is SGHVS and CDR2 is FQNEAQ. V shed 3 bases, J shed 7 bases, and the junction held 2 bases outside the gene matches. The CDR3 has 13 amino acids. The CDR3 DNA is TGTGCCAGCAGCTTTTCAGGGGGTGAAAAACTGTTTTTT. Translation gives CASSFSGGEKLFF.

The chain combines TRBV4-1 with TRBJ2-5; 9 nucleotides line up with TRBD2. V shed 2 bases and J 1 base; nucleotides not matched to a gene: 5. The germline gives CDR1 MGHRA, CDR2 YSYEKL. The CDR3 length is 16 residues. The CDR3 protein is CASSQRVAGAQETQYF. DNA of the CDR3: TGCGCCAGCAGCCAAAGGGTAGCGGGGGCCCAAGAGACCCAGTACTTC.

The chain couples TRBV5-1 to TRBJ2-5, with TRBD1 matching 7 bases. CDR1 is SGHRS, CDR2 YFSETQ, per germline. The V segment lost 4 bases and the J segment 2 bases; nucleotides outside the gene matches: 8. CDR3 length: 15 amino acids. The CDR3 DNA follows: TGCGCCAGCAGCACCGGGACAGTGAAACAAGAGACCCAGTACTTC. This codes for CASSTGTVKQETQYF.

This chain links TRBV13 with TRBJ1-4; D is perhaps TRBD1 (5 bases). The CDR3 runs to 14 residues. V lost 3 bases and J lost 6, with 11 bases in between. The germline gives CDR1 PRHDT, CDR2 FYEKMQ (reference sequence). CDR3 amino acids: CASSFDRVHEKLFF. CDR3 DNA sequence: TGTGCCAGCAGCTTTGACAGAGTTCATGAAAAACTGTTTTTT.

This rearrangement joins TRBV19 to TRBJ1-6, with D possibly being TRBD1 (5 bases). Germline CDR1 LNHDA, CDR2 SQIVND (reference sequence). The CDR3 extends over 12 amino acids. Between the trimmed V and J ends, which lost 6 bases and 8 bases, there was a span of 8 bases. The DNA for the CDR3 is TGTGCCAGTAGATCGACAGATTCACCCCTCCACTTT. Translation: CASRSTDSPLHF. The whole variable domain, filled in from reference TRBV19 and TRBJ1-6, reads DGGITQSPKYLFRKEGQNVTLSCEQNLNHDAMYWYRQDPGQGLRLIYYSQIVNDFQKGDIAEGYSVSREKKESFPLTVTSAQKNPTAFYLCASRSTDSPLHFGNGTRLTVT.

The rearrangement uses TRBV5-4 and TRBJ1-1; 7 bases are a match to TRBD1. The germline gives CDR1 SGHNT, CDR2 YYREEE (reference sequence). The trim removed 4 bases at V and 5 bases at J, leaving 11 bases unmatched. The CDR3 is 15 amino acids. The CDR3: CASSPDPGTATEAFF. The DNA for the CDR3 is TGTGCCAGCAGCCCGGACCCCGGGACAGCGACTGAAGCTTTCTTT.

In DNA form, the CDR3 reads TGTGCCAGCAGTTACTCGACAGGGACATACGCCGGGGAGCTGTTTTTT. Translation gives CASSYSTGTYAGELFF. The chain links TRBV6-5 to TRBJ2-2; 7 nucleotides match TRBD1. V shed 0 bases, J shed 6 bases, and the junction held 7 bases outside the gene matches. The CDR3 runs to 16 residues. Germline-derived CDR1 and CDR2 are MNHEY and SVGAGI.

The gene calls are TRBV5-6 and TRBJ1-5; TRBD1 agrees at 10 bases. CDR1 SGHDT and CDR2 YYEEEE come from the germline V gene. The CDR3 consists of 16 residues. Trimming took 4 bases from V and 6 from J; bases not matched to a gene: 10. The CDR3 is CASSGGGWDRGQPQHF. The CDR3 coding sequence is TGTGCCAGCAGCGGAGGCGGTTGGGACAGGGGTCAGCCCCAGCATTTT.

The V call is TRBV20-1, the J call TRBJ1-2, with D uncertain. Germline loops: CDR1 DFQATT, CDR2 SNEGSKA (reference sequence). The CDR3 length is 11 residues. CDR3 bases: TGCAGGCTAGGTCGGGACTATGGCTACACCTTC. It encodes CRLGRDYGYTF.

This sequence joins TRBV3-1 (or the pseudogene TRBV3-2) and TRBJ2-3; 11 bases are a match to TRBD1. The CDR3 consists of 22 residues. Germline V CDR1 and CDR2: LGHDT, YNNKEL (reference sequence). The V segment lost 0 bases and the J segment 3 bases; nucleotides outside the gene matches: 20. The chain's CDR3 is CASSQDLEGQGARYESTDTQYF. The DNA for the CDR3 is TGTGCCAGCAGCCAAGATCTTGAAGGACAGGGGGCGAGGTACGAGAGTACAGATACGCAGTATTTT.